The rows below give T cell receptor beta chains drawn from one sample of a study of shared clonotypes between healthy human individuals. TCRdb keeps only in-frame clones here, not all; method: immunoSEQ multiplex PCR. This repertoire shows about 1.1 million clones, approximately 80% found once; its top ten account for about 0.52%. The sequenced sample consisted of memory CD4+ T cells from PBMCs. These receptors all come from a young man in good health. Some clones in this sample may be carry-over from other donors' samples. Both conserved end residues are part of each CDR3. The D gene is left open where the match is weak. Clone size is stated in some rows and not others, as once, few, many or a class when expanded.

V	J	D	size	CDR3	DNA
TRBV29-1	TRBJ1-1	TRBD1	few	CSVKLQGSNTEAFF	TGCAGCGTAAAACTACAGGGGTCGAACACTGAAGCTTTCTTT
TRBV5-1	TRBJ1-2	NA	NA	CASSFWAGGGYGYTF	TGCGCCAGCAGCTTTTGGGCAGGAGGGGGATATGGCTACACCTTC
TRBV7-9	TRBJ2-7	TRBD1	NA	CASSSLQGAKFSSYEQYF	TGTGCCAGCAGCTCATTACAGGGGGCAAAATTCAGCTCCTACGAGCAGTACTTC
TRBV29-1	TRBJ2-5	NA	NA	CSAGILETQYF	TGCAGCGCGGGGATTCTGGAGACCCAGTACTTC
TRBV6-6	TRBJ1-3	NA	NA	CASSSETSGNTIYF	TGTGCCAGCAGTTCAGAGACCTCTGGAAACACCATATATTTT
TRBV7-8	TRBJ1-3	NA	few	CASSLLGAMTGSGNTIYF	TGTGCCAGCAGCTTATTGGGGGCCATGACAGGCTCTGGAAACACCATATATTTT
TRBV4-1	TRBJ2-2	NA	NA	CASSQKQGDGSSRTGELFF	TGCGCCAGCAGCCAAAAACAGGGAGATGGGAGCAGTCGGACCGGGGAGCTGTTTTTT
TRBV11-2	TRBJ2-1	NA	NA	CASSSEGSSYNEQFF	TGTGCCAGCAGCTCAGAGGGGAGCTCCTACAATGAGCAGTTCTTC
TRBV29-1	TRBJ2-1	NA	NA	CSVQILEQFF	TGCAGCGTTCAAATCCTAGAGCAGTTCTTC
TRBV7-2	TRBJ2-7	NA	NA	CASSSQISSYEQYF	TGTGCCAGCAGCTCTCAGATAAGCTCCTACGAGCAGTACTTC
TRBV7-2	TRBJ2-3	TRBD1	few	CASSLGQGPWTQYF	TGTGCCAGCAGCTTGGGACAGGGTCCCTGGACGCAGTATTTT
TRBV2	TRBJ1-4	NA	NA	CASSGFQEKLFF	TGTGCCAGCAGCGGGTTTCAGGAAAAACTGTTTTTT
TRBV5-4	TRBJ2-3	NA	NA	CASSPTSTDTQYF	TGTGCCAGCTCTCCGACAAGCACAGATACGCAGTATTTT
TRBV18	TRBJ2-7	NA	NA	CASSQGQGTYEQYF	TGTGCCAGCTCACAGGGCCAGGGGACCTACGAGCAGTACTTC
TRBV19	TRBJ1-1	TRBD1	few	CASSTNRDRGTEAFF	TGTGCCAGTAGTACGAACCGGGACAGAGGGACTGAAGCTTTCTTT
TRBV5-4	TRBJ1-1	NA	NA	CASSLERAEAFF	TGTGCCAGCAGCTTGGAGCGGGCTGAAGCTTTCTTT
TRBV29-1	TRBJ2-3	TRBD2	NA	CSVELAGAGDTQYF	TGCAGCGTTGAACTAGCGGGAGCAGGAGATACGCAGTATTTT
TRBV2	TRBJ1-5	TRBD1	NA	CATKTGALQPQHF	TGTGCCACCAAGACAGGGGCGTTGCAGCCCCAGCATTTT
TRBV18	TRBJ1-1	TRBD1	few	CASSLGQGDGTEAFF	TGTGCCAGCTCACTAGGACAGGGAGACGGCACTGAAGCTTTCTTT
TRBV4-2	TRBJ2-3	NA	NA	CASSQDRRADTQYF	TGTGCCAGCAGCCAAGATCGACGGGCAGATACGCAGTATTTT
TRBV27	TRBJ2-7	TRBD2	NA	CASSLKAGGFDEQYF	TGTGCCAGCAGTTTAAAGGCGGGAGGTTTCGACGAGCAGTACTTC
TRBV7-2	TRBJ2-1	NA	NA	CASSPGGGSLYNEQFF	TGTGCCAGCAGCCCCGGGGGCGGGAGTCTCTACAATGAGCAGTTCTTC
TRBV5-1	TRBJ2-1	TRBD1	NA	CASSSLGQGSYNEQFF	TGCGCCAGCAGCTCCCTGGGACAGGGGTCGTACAATGAGCAGTTCTTC
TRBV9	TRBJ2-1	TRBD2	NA	CASSPRLAGISYNEQFF	TGTGCCAGCAGCCCCCGACTAGCGGGGATCTCCTACAATGAGCAGTTCTTC
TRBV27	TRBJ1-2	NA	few	CASSLSGVRDYGYTF	TGTGCCAGCAGTTTGTCAGGGGTGAGGGACTATGGCTACACCTTC
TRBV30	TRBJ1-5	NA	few	CAWSVGSNQPQHF	TGTGCCTGGAGTGTGGGCAGCAATCAGCCCCAGCATTTT
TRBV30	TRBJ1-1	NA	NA	CAWSGTWGWAGRTEAFF	TGTGCCTGGAGTGGAACGTGGGGTTGGGCAGGACGGACTGAAGCTTTCTTT
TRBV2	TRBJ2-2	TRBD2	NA	CASTREGGGSTGELFF	TGTGCCAGCACCCGGGAGGGGGGCGGCAGCACCGGGGAGCTGTTTTTT
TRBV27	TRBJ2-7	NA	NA	CASSSRDSSYEQYF	TGTGCCAGCAGTTCCCGGGACTCCTCCTACGAGCAGTACTTC
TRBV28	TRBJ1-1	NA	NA	CASERYTEAFF	TGTGCCAGCGAAAGATACACTGAAGCTTTCTTT
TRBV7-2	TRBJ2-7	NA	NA	CASSPWTPSHYEQYF	TGTGCCAGCAGCCCCTGGACCCCCTCACACTACGAGCAGTACTTC
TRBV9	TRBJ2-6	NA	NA	CASSVDSDKVGAGANVLTF	TGTGCCAGCAGCGTAGACAGCGATAAGGTAGGAGCTGGGGCCAACGTCCTGACTTTC
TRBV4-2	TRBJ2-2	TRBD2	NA	CASSQEIAGLAGANTGELFF	TGTGCCAGCAGCCAAGAGATAGCCGGACTAGCGGGAGCGAACACCGGGGAGCTGTTTTTT
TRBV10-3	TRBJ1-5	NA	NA	CAISESAGLFQPQHF	TGTGCCATCAGTGAGTCGGCAGGGTTGTTTCAGCCCCAGCATTTT
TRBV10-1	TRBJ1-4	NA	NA	CASRLFWGGNEKLFF	TGCGCCAGCAGGCTATTCTGGGGAGGGAATGAAAAACTGTTTTTT
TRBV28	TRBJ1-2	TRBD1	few	CASGPTGERGYTF	TGTGCCAGCGGACCGACAGGGGAGCGTGGCTACACCTTC
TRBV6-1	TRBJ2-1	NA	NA	CASSEVGGLAFFEQFF	TGTGCCAGCAGTGAGGTCGGCGGGCTAGCTTTTTTTGAGCAGTTCTTC
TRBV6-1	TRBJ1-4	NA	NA	CASSVTLGGVSEKLFF	TGTGCCAGCAGTGTCACCCTAGGGGGGGTGTCCGAAAAACTGTTTTTT
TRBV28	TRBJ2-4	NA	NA	CASSFRPPRDIQYF	TGTGCCAGCAGTTTCCGGCCCCCTCGGGACATTCAGTACTTC
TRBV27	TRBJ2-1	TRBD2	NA	CASSPIPGREYAPSSYNEQFF	TGTGCCAGCAGTCCAATCCCTGGGCGGGAGTACGCCCCGAGCTCCTACAATGAGCAGTTCTTC
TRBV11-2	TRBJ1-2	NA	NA	CASSLLGTNYGYTF	TGTGCCAGCAGCTTATTGGGGACTAACTATGGCTACACCTTC
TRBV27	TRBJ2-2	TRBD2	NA	CASSLLAGINTGELFF	TGTGCCAGCAGTCTGCTAGCGGGGATAAACACCGGGGAGCTGTTTTTT
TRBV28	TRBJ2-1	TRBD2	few	CASSALAGETYNEQFF	TGTGCCAGCAGTGCCCTAGCGGGAGAGACCTACAATGAGCAGTTCTTC
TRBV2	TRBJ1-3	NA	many	CASSRSAASGNTIYF	TGTGCCAGCAGTCGATCAGCGGCATCTGGAAACACCATATATTTT
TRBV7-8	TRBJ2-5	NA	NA	CASSPRGGETQYF	TGTGCCAGCAGCCCGAGAGGCGGGGAGACCCAGTACTTC
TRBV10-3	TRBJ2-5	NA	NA	CAISEVVAAVQETQYF	TGTGCCATCAGTGAGGTGGTAGCGGCGGTTCAAGAGACCCAGTACTTC